The clone carrying this T cell receptor (beta chain) was counted only a few times. Its antigen remains unidentified. Treatment given: approximately nine-day PBMC culture with coronavirus spike peptide pools or control peptides (ViraFEST assay). Alongside roughly 9.2 IU/ml IL-2 and roughly 10 ug/ml peptide pools, PBMCs were cultured at 2 million to 2.5 million per well. With the Oncomine TCR Beta short-read assay, DNA from cultured CD4+ T cells was sequenced. One entry per CDR3 protein, called by TCRdb with MiXCR from the PCR reads. This sample has under 25,000 distinct CDR3 sequences, with approximately 27% found just once. This sample is part of a study of vaccination and CD4 T cells after COVID-19. Per germline, CDR1 MRHNA and CDR2 SNTAGT. This CDR3 has 14 residues. The V and J ends lost 5 bases and 5 bases, in that order; junction bases with no gene match: 7. General study results and limits: Nearly all convalescent vaccine-specific clones, 304 of 307, recognized only SARS-CoV-2 spike. Convalescent patients' median share of reactive clones seen only post-vaccination was about 86%.

Input material: cultured CD4+ T cells from blood. The gene calls are TRBV6-4 and TRBJ2-5, with 8 bases fitting TRBD1. This TCR derives from a human donor with COVID-19. CDR3 loop: CASSLDRESETQYF. The CDR3 bases are TGTGCCAGCAGTTTGGACAGGGAGTCGGAGACCCAGTACTTC.